The clone carrying this T cell receptor (beta chain) appeared many times. Its specificity is unknown. This sample was taken from a study of CD8+CD57+ T cells in acquired aplastic anemia. Study results and caveats: Both patients and controls carried the same twenty-nine CD8+ CDR3 sequences.

Genomic DNA provided the template from which TCR beta VDJ and CDR3 profiles were obtained. TCRdb re-called the reads through MiXCR, storing one row per CDR3 protein. The sample records hundreds of thousands of distinct CDR3 sequences, around 50% being singletons. The authors sequenced patients whose flow cytometry had shown CD8+CD57+ cell expansion. Each patient had severe acquired aplastic anemia. Patients had undergone no therapy by the time their blood was sampled. Per germline, CDR1 SGHVS and CDR2 FQNEAQ. The trim removed 3 bases at V and 10 bases at J, leaving 9 bases unmatched. The CDR3 is 15 amino acids.

The receptor's source is a human donor with aplastic anemia. The gene calls are TRBV7-8 and TRBJ1-6; 7 bases are shared with TRBD1. Sequenced material: sorted CD4+, CD8+, or CD8+CD57+ T cells (not recorded which) from PBMCs. In DNA form, the CDR3 reads TGTGCCAGCAGCTTTCGGTCCCGGGACAGATCACCCCTCCACTTT. This gives the protein CASSFRSRDRSPLHF.